A single sample is the source of the 29 T cell receptor beta chains below, sequenced in a study of CD8 T cells in ankylosing spondylitis. Study results and limitations: Apparently characteristic of ankylosing spondylitis blood was a TCR beta motif (fewer than 10 highly homologous variants).

Their specific antigens are unknown. TCRdb re-derived calls from the 5' RACE reads in MiXCR, one entry per CDR3 protein. Of about 840,000 distinct CDR3 sequences in the sample, about an eighth are singletons; the top ten hold under 0.6%. The specimen sequenced was blood, either unsorted or a sorted T cell fraction (not recorded which). Receptor source: a male donor with ankylosing spondylitis.

In its sample, this clonotype was seen a few times. The rearrangement uses TRBV20-1 and TRBJ2-3; D ambiguous. Trimming cost V 6 bases and J 12 bases, with 19 bases left between them. The CDR3 sequence is 12 residues long. Germline CDR1 DFQATT, CDR2 SNEGSKA (reference sequence). The CDR3 loop is CSASDRQTTQYF. The CDR3 bases are TGCAGTGCAAGTGACCGGCAAACAACACAGTATTTT.

CDR3 loop: CSARDPRSSGSSYEQYF. CDR3 bases: TGCAGTGCTAGAGACCCCCGAAGTAGCGGGAGCTCCTACGAGCAGTACTTC. The chain recombines TRBV20-1 with TRBJ2-7, with TRBD2 identical over 9 bases. The V and J ends lost 0 bases and 0 bases, in that order; junction bases with no gene match: 9. Germline values: CDR1 DFQATT, CDR2 SNEGSKA (reference sequence). This CDR3 contains 17 residues.

This chain connects TRBV15 to TRBJ2-3; maybe TRBD2 (5 bases). The CDR3 contains 16 residues. V lost 1 base to trimming and J lost 3 bases, with 14 bases between them. Germline lookup yields CDR1 LNHNV and CDR2 YYDKDF (reference sequence). The CDR3 sequence is CATSRGLAKRTDTQYF. CDR3 in DNA: TGTGCCACCAGCAGAGGGCTAGCTAAAAGGACAGATACGCAGTATTTT.

The gene calls are TRBV20-1 and TRBJ1-1; 8 bases are a match to TRBD1. In germline, CDR1 is DFQATT, CDR2 SNEGSKA (reference sequence). J was trimmed by 1 base and V by 1 base; bases with no gene match: 2. The length of the CDR3 is 14 residues. The CDR3, as DNA: TGCAGTGCTAGAGGGGACAGGAAGAACACTGAAGCTTTCTTT. Protein: CSARGDRKNTEAFF.

This clonotype was counted a few times. This chain links TRBV20-1 with TRBJ2-1; a possible D gene is TRBD2 (5 bases). Germline V CDR1 and CDR2: DFQATT, SNEGSKA (reference sequence). Trimming took 1 base from V and 13 from J, leaving 14 bases between them. This CDR3 spans 12 amino acids. The CDR3 region has the DNA TGCAGTGCTAGAGTTGGTAGGAGGAACCAGTTCTTC. This codes for CSARVGRRNQFF.

The chain uses TRBV7-9 and TRBJ1-4; 8 bases are shared with TRBD1. This CDR3 region has 15 residues. CDR1 is SEHNR and CDR2 is FQNEAQ in the germline V gene (reference sequence). Trimming at V came to 2 bases and at J to 6 bases, leaving 5 bases not matched to a gene. The CDR3 DNA reads as TGTGCCAGCAGCTTACAGGGGGCGCGGTATGAAAAACTGTTTTTT. Protein sequence: CASSLQGARYEKLFF.

This clonotype was detected only a few times. The chain links TRBV6-2 or TRBV6-3 to TRBJ1-2; 7 nucleotides line up with TRBD1. The V segment lost 4 bases and the J segment 3 bases; nucleotides outside the gene matches: 5. Germline V gene data show CDR1 as MNHEY and CDR2 as SVGEGT. The CDR3 has 14 amino acids. The CDR3 DNA reads TGTGCCAGCAGTTTGACAGGGCTTCACTATGGCTACACCTTC. Protein product: CASSLTGLHYGYTF.

The V gene is TRBV5-1, the J gene TRBJ2-5; 7 bases match TRBD2. The CDR3 loop spans 16 amino acids. The J segment lost 2 bases and the V segment lost 0 bases, leaving 7 bases of the junction unmatched. Germline V gives CDR1 SGHRS, CDR2 YFSETQ. CDR3 coding DNA: TGCGCCAGCAGCTTGGTAGAGAACGGGAGGCAAGAGACCCAGTACTTC. Translation: CASSLVENGRQETQYF.

The gene calls are TRBV7-8 and TRBJ2-7; 7 bases align to TRBD2. The germline V gene has CDR1 SGHVS and CDR2 FQNEAQ. Germline trimming cut 5 bases from V and 5 bases from J; bases unmatched to any gene: 9. This CDR3 comprises 14 residues. The CDR3 region has the DNA TGTGCCAGCAGCCGTGTGGGAGGGGTGGACGAGCAGTACTTC. The encoded protein is CASSRVGGVDEQYF.

This chain links TRBV29-1 with TRBJ2-2; 7 positions agree with TRBD1. CDR1 is SQVTM, CDR2 ANQGSEA, per germline. This CDR3 has 14 residues. Losses at the gene ends were 1 base for V and 5 bases for J; bases not matched to a gene: 4. Here the CDR3 DNA reads TGCAGCGTTGAAGCCGACAGGGAGACCGGGGAGCTGTTTTTT. This gives the protein CSVEADRETGELFF.

This clonotype occurred many times. The chain links TRBV5-1 to TRBJ2-5; D not resolved. V dropped 0 bases and J dropped 1 base, with 4 bases sitting between them. Germline V gene lookup returns CDR1 SGHRS and CDR2 YFSETQ. The CDR3 totals 13 residues. CDR3 bases: TGCGCCAGCAGCTTGGGCTTCCAAGAGACCCAGTACTTC. Protein product: CASSLGFQETQYF.

This chain uses TRBV20-1 with TRBJ1-2; D perhaps matches TRBD1 (6 bases). This CDR3 is 14 amino acids long. The V and J ends lost 3 bases and 4 bases respectively, with 15 bases between them. Germline V lookup: CDR1 DFQATT, CDR2 SNEGSKA (reference sequence). The CDR3 reads CSASAGGASYGYTF. The CDR3 DNA reads TGCAGTGCTAGTGCGGGGGGCGCGTCCTATGGCTACACCTTC.

This chain links TRBV7-6 with TRBJ2-3; TRBD2 might be the D (5 bases). This CDR3 comprises 15 residues. Germline assignment: CDR1 SGHVS and CDR2 FNYEAQ. Trimming shortened V by 5 bases and J by 6 bases, and 18 bases separated the two germline ends. The DNA of the CDR3 is TGTGCCAGCAGCCCGGCCAGCGGCATAGCGGATACGCAGTATTTT. Translation: CASSPASGIADTQYF.

In its sample, this clonotype was seen many times. V and J are TRBV4-3 and TRBJ2-1; 8 nucleotides match TRBD1. Germline-derived CDR1 and CDR2 are LGHNA and YSLEER. The CDR3 contains 16 residues. The V segment lost 4 bases and the J segment 4 bases; nucleotides outside the gene matches: 9. The chain's CDR3 is CASSLRAGTGYNEQFF. The CDR3 region has the DNA TGCGCCAGCAGCCTCAGGGCCGGGACAGGTTACAATGAGCAGTTCTTC.

This clonotype appeared a few times. This chain connects TRBV5-4 to TRBJ2-3; 8 bases map to TRBD2. CDR1 and CDR2 from the germline V gene are SGHNT and YYREEE (reference sequence). The CDR3 extends over 14 amino acids. Unmatched junction bases numbered 6, after V lost 4 bases and J lost 5 bases. CDR3 nucleotides: TGTGCCAGCAGCCGGGGGGGCGGGCGAGATACGCAGTATTTT. Its translation: CASSRGGGRDTQYF.

This clonotype appeared a few times. V gene TRBV20-1 combines with J gene TRBJ2-1; D uncertain. V gave up 1 base and J gave up 6 bases, with 7 bases separating them. The germline gives CDR1 DFQATT, CDR2 SNEGSKA (reference sequence). The CDR3 loop spans 12 amino acids. The CDR3 loop is CSARAGFNEQFF. The CDR3 DNA is TGCAGTGCTAGAGCCGGGTTCAATGAGCAGTTCTTC.

The V gene is TRBV7-6, the J gene TRBJ2-3, with TRBD2 as a possible D gene (6 bases). Trimming removed 4 bases from V and 0 bases from J, with 11 bases in between. Germline CDR1 is SGHVS and CDR2 is FNYEAQ. This CDR3 region has 15 residues. The CDR3 DNA reads TGTGCCAGCAGCTCCAGAGGGACTAGCACAGATACGCAGTATTTT. Its translation is CASSSRGTSTDTQYF. Filled out from reference TRBV7-6 and TRBJ2-3, the complete variable domain reads GAGVSQSPRYKVTKRGQDVALRCDPISGHVSLYWYRQALGQGPEFLTYFNYEAQQDKSGLPNDRFSAERPEGSISTLTIQRTEQRDSAMYRCASSSRGTSTDTQYFGPGTRLTVL.

This clonotype was found many times. The gene calls are TRBV20-1 and TRBJ1-2, with D tentatively TRBD1 (5 bases). V was pared by 6 bases and J by 6 bases, with 11 bases between. Germline V gene sequence: CDR1 DFQATT, CDR2 SNEGSKA (reference sequence). The CDR3 contains 11 residues. The CDR3 DNA reads TGCAGTGCCCTTTTAGGGGATGGCTACACCTTC. It encodes CSALLGDGYTF.

The chain links TRBV11-2 to TRBJ2-1; D unclear. Germline-derived CDR1 and CDR2 are SGHAT and FQNNGV. Trimming removed 2 bases at V and 12 bases at J, with 23 bases between. CDR3 size: 16 residues. CDR3 in amino acids: CASSLKITGGISWQFF. The CDR3 bases are TGTGCCAGCAGCTTAAAAATAACTGGCGGCATTAGTTGGCAGTTCTTC.

The chain recombines TRBV28 with TRBJ1-1; 8 bases fit TRBD1. Germline assignment: CDR1 MDHEN and CDR2 SYDVKM. The V and J ends lost 4 bases and 4 bases, in that order; junction bases with no gene match: 11. The CDR3 contains 16 residues. CDR3 amino acids: CASSSLSYRGGTEAFF. The CDR3 nucleotides read TGTGCCAGCAGTTCTCTCTCCTACAGGGGGGGCACTGAAGCTTTCTTT.

CDR3 nucleotide sequence: TGCGCCAGCAGCCAGCAGGGCCATAGCAATCAGCCCCAGCATTTT. It yields the protein CASSQQGHSNQPQHF. The rearrangement uses TRBV4-3 and TRBJ1-5; D might be TRBD1 (5 bases). Trimming cost V 3 bases and J 0 bases, with 9 bases left between them. Germline CDR1 is LGHNA and CDR2 is YSLEER. The CDR3 contains 15 residues.

This sequence joins TRBV5-1 and TRBJ2-7; 7 nucleotides align to TRBD1. CDR1 and CDR2 from the germline V gene are SGHRS and YFSETQ. J gave up 0 bases and V 3 bases, and 9 bases lay outside the gene matches. CDR3 length: 16 residues. CDR3 in DNA: TGCGCCAGCAGCTCCGGGACAGCGTATGGCTCCTACGAGCAGTACTTC. This sequence encodes CASSSGTAYGSYEQYF.

This clonotype was seen a handful of times. The V call is TRBV5-6, the J call TRBJ2-1; D gene ambiguous. Trimming stripped 2 bases from V and 0 bases from J, with 9 bases between. The V gene's germline CDR1 is SGHDT and CDR2 YYEEEE. CDR3 length: 15 amino acids. This CDR3 reads CASSFEPSSYNEQFF. In DNA, the CDR3 is TGTGCCAGCAGCTTTGAGCCAAGCTCCTACAATGAGCAGTTCTTC.

The chain links TRBV20-1 to TRBJ2-3; 7 bases are a match to TRBD2. This CDR3 spans 14 amino acids. Germline CDR1 reads DFQATT; CDR2 reads SNEGSKA (reference sequence). The V gene end was trimmed by 6 bases and the J gene end by 1 base; junction bases not matched to a gene: 7. The CDR3 reads CSASKRGGTDTQYF. The DNA for the CDR3 is TGCAGTGCAAGCAAGCGGGGTGGCACAGATACGCAGTATTTT.

The rearrangement links TRBV6-6 to TRBJ1-1; TRBD1 matches 11 bases. From germline, CDR1 is MNHNY and CDR2 SVGAGI (reference sequence). This CDR3 is 15 amino acids long. V trimming: 3 bases; J trimming: 11 bases; junction bases outside the gene matches: 11. Here the CDR3 reads CASSYIRGQGATAFF. The CDR3 DNA reads TGTGCCAGCAGTTATATTCGCGGACAGGGGGCTACGGCTTTCTTT.

This clonotype was recorded a few times. The chain couples TRBV10-3 to TRBJ2-7, with 7 bases matching TRBD2. CDR3 length equals 14 residues. CDR1 is ENHRY and CDR2 is SYGVKD in the germline V gene. Trimming removed 2 bases from V and 4 bases from J; junction bases left unmatched: 5. CDR3 in DNA: TGTGCCATCAGTGAGGTAGGACTAGAGTACGAGCAGTACTTC. As protein: CAISEVGLEYEQYF.

The sample holds a few counts of this clonotype. The V and J genes are TRBV10-2 and TRBJ1-5, with D possibly being TRBD1 (5 bases). Trimming removed 6 bases at V and 6 bases at J, with 15 bases between. The length of the CDR3 is 14 residues. Looked up from germline, CDR1 is WSHSY and CDR2 is SAAADI. CDR3 region: CASSPGRRAQPQHF. In nucleotides, the CDR3 is TGCGCCAGCAGCCCGGGACGGCGGGCTCAGCCCCAGCATTTT.

The rearrangement links TRBV18 to TRBJ1-4; D uncertain. The V gene's germline CDR1 is KGHSH and CDR2 LQKENI. The CDR3 extends over 16 amino acids. The V end lost 0 bases, the J end lost 1 base, and 9 bases lay between the germline ends. CDR3 sequence reads: CASSPPTGGTNEKLFF. CDR3 bases: TGTGCCAGCTCACCACCGACGGGTGGAACTAATGAAAAACTGTTTTTT.

The CDR3, as DNA: TGCGCCAGCAGCCAAGATTTCGGGACAGGGGGGCGAGGCATTCAGTACTTC. Encoded protein: CASSQDFGTGGRGIQYF. The chain couples TRBV4-3 to TRBJ2-4; 11 bases map to TRBD1. The V gene end was trimmed by 0 bases and the J gene end by 9 bases; junction bases not matched to a gene: 10. The CDR3 runs to 17 residues. Germline V lookup: CDR1 LGHNA, CDR2 YSLEER.